The 10 T cell receptor beta chains below all came from one sample that was sequenced in a study of identical twins. One entry per CDR3 protein results from TCRdb running MiXCR on the 5' RACE reads. The sample shows hundreds of thousands of distinct CDR3 sequences, roughly 8.6% of them seen only once. This same sample was also part of a study on yellow fever vaccine responses in identical twins.

Sequenced sample: CD8+ T cells sorted from blood. All receptors come from a woman in her late teens or twenties in good health.

This clonotype was seen many times. This chain uses TRBV12-3 or TRBV12-4 with TRBJ2-1; the match to TRBD2 covers 11 bases. There are 16 residues in the CDR3. The V and J ends lost 6 bases and 0 bases, in that order; junction bases with no gene match: 4. CDR3: CASSPSGGFSYNEQFF. The DNA for the CDR3 is TGTGCCAGCAGCCCTAGCGGGGGGTTCTCCTACAATGAGCAGTTCTTC.

This clonotype was counted many times. The chain employs TRBV4-3 and TRBJ2-7, with 13 bases matching TRBD2. V shed 3 bases, J shed 2 bases, and the junction held 4 bases outside the gene matches. This CDR3 spans 16 amino acids. In germline, CDR1 is LGHNA, CDR2 YSLEER. The CDR3 sequence is CASSHLLAGGPYEQYF. CDR3 DNA sequence: TGCGCCAGCAGCCACTTACTAGCGGGAGGGCCCTACGAGCAGTACTTC.

The chain recombines TRBV6-2 or TRBV6-3 with TRBJ2-1; TRBD2 is a possible D gene (5 bases). The CDR3 sequence is 16 residues long. Germline V lookup: CDR1 MNHEY, CDR2 SVGEGT. The germline V and J ends were trimmed by 6 bases and 9 bases, with 24 bases remaining between them. For the CDR3, the DNA is TGTGCCAGCAGCAAAATTCCGGGAAGCCTGTTCGGTGAGCAGTTCTTC. Residues: CASSKIPGSLFGEQFF.

Ten or more counts support this clonotype. The chain employs TRBV4-3 and TRBJ2-1; D might be TRBD1 or TRBD2, each matching 5 bases. V dropped 10 bases and J dropped 2 bases, with 15 bases sitting between them. Germline-derived CDR1 and CDR2 are LGHNA and YSLEER. The CDR3 is made up of 14 amino acids. In DNA form, the CDR3 reads TGCGCCAATAGAGGGGCGCCTCCCTACAATGAGCAGTTCTTC. It encodes CANRGAPPYNEQFF.

In this sample, this clonotype turned up a few times. V and J are TRBV11-1 and TRBJ2-1, with TRBD2 matching over 12 bases. CDR1 is SGHAT, CDR2 FQDESV, per germline (reference sequence). J lost 0 bases, V lost 6 bases, and 9 bases had no gene match. This CDR3 is built from 18 residues. The CDR3 loop is CASSWTSGTISSYNEQFF. CDR3 DNA sequence: TGTGCCAGCAGTTGGACTAGCGGGACCATTAGCTCCTACAATGAGCAGTTCTTC.

The chain has TRBV11-2 and TRBJ2-3; the D is unclear. The CDR3 sequence is 11 residues long. The V end lost 7 bases, the J end lost 5 bases, and 7 bases lay between the germline ends. Germline loops: CDR1 SGHAT, CDR2 FQNNGV. Here the CDR3 reads CASTNEDTQYF. CDR3 in DNA: TGTGCCAGCACCAACGAAGATACGCAGTATTTT. The full variable domain, with the rest looked up from reference TRBV11-2 and TRBJ2-3, is EAGVAQSPRYKIIEKRQSVAFWCNPISGHATLYWYQQILGQGPKLLIQFQNNGVVDDSQLPKDRFSAERLKGVDSTLKIQPAKLEDSAVYLCASTNEDTQYFGPGTRLTVL.

The sample holds a few counts of this clonotype. V gene TRBV29-1 combines with J gene TRBJ2-5; maybe TRBD1 (6 bases). Per the germline V gene, CDR1 is SQVTM and CDR2 is ANQGSEA. The CDR3 extends over 12 amino acids. Between the trimmed V and J ends, which lost 1 base and 5 bases, there was a span of 8 bases. CDR3 DNA sequence: TGCAGCGTTGAAGGCAGGGGTGAGACCCAGTACTTC. It codes for CSVEGRGETQYF.

This clonotype was seen once. The DNA of the CDR3 is TGTGCCAGCAGCTTAGGCGGAGAGCTAGATACGCAGTATTTT. This encodes CASSLGGELDTQYF. The rearrangement uses TRBV7-9 and TRBJ2-3; D call uncertain. Germline V gives CDR1 SEHNR, CDR2 FQNEAQ (reference sequence). The CDR3 length is 14 residues. V gave up 1 base and J gave up 5 bases, with 10 bases separating them.

This clonotype was seen many times. In DNA form, the CDR3 reads TGTGCCACCAGCTTTCAGGAGACCCAGTACTTC. It codes for CATSFQETQYF. The V call is TRBV15, the J call TRBJ2-5, with D unresolved. V lost 5 bases and J lost 5, with 6 bases in between. Germline V gives CDR1 LNHNV, CDR2 YYDKDF (reference sequence). CDR3 length: 11 residues. The whole variable domain, filled in from reference TRBV15 and TRBJ2-5, reads DAMVIQNPRYQVTQFGKPVTLSCSQTLNHNVMYWYQQKSSQAPKLLFHYYDKDFNNEADTPDNFQSRRPNTSFCFLDIRSPGLGDTAMYLCATSFQETQYFGPGTRLLVL.

This clonotype was seen a few times. The chain is built from TRBV4-3 and TRBJ2-3; D perhaps matches TRBD2 (6 bases). The CDR3 totals 19 residues. Germline loops: CDR1 LGHNA, CDR2 YSLEER. The V end lost 3 bases, the J end lost 2 bases, and 24 bases lay between the germline ends. The CDR3 sequence: CASSHGTLEGRTNTDTQYF. DNA of the CDR3: TGCGCCAGCAGCCATGGGACTCTCGAGGGGCGGACAAACACAGATACGCAGTATTTT.